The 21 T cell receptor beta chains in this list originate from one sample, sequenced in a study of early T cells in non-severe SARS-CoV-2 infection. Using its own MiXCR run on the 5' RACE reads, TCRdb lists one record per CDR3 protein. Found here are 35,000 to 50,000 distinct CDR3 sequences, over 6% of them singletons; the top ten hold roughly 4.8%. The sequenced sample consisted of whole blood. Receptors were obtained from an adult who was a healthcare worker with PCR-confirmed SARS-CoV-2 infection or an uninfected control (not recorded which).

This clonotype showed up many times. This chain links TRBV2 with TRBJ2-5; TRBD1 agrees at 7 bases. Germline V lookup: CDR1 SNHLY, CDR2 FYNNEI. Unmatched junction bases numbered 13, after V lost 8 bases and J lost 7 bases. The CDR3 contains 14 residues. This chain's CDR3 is CASVWGGQEGTQYF. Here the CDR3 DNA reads TGTGCCAGCGTGTGGGGCGGACAGGAAGGGACCCAGTACTTC.

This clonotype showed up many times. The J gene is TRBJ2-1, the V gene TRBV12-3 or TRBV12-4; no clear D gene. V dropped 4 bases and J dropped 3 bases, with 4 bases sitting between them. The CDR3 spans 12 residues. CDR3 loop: CASSSNYNEQFF. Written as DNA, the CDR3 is TGTGCCAGCAGTTCCAACTACAATGAGCAGTTCTTC.

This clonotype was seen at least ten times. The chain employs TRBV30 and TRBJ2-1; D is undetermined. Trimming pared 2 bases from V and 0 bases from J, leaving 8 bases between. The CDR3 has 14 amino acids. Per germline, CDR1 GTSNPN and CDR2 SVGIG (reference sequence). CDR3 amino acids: CAWSFVSSYNEQFF. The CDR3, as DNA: TGTGCCTGGAGTTTTGTTAGCTCCTACAATGAGCAGTTCTTC.

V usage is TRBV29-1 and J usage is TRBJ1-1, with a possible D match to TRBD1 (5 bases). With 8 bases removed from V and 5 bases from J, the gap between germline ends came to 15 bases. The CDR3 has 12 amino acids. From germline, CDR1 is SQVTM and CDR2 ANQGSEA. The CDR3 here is CSFGGTKTEAFF. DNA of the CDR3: TGCAGCTTCGGGGGGACTAAGACTGAAGCTTTCTTT.

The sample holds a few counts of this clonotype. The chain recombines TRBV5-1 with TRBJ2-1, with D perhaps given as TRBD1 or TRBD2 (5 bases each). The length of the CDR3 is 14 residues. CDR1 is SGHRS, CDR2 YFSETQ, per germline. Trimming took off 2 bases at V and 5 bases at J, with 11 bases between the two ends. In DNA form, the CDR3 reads TGCGCCAGCAGCTTACCGGGACCAAACAATGAGCAGTTCTTC. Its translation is CASSLPGPNNEQFF.

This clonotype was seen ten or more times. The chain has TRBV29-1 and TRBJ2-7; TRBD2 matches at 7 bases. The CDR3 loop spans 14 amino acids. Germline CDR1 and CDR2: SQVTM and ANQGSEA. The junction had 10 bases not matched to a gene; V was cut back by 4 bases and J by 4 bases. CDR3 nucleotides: TGCAGCGTTGTAGGCGGGAGCCGGAGGTACGAGCAGTACTTC. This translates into CSVVGGSRRYEQYF.

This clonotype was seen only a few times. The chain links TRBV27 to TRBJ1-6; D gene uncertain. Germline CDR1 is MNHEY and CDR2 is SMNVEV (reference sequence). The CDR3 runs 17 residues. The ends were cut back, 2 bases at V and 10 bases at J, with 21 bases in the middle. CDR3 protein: CASSLSGLATINSPLHF. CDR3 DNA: TGTGCCAGCAGTTTAAGTGGTTTGGCGACGATCAACTCACCCCTCCACTTT.

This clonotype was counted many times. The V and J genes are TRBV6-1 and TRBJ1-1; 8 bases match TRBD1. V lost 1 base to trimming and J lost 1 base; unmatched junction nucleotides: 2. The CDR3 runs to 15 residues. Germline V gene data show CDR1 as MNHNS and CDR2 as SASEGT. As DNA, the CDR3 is TGTGCCAGCAGTGAAGTAGACAGGGGGAACACTGAAGCTTTCTTT. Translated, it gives CASSEVDRGNTEAFF.

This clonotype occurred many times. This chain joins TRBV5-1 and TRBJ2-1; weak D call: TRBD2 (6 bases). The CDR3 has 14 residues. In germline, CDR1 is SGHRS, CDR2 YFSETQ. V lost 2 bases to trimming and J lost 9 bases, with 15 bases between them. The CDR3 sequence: CASSFRGGEGEQFF. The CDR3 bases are TGCGCCAGCAGCTTCCGAGGCGGGGAAGGTGAGCAGTTCTTC.

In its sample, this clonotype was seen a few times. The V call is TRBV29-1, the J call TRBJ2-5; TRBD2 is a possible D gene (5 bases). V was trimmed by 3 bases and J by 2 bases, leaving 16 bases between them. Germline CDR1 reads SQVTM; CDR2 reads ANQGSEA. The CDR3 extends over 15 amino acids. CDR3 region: CSVDGSRDRQETQYF. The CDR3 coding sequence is TGCAGCGTTGATGGTAGCCGGGATCGGCAAGAGACCCAGTACTTC. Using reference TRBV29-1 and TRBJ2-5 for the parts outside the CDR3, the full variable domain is SAVISQKPSRDICQRGTSLTIQCQVDSQVTMMFWYRQQPGQSLTLIATANQGSEATYESGFVIDKFPISRPNLTFSTLTVSNMSPEDSSIYLCSVDGSRDRQETQYFGPGTRLLVL.

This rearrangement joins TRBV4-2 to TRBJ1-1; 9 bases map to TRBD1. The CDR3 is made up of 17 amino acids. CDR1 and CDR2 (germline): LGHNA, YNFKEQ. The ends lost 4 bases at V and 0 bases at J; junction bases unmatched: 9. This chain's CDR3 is CASSRQLRTGVNTEAFF. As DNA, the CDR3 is TGTGCCAGCAGCCGACAACTACGGACAGGGGTGAACACTGAAGCTTTCTTT.

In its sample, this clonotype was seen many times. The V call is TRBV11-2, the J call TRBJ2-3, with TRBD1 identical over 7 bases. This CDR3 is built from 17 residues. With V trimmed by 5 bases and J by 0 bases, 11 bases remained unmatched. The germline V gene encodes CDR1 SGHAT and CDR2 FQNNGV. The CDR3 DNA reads TGTGCCAGCAGCCCCACTTCCGGGACAGTTAGCACAGATACGCAGTATTTT. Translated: CASSPTSGTVSTDTQYF.

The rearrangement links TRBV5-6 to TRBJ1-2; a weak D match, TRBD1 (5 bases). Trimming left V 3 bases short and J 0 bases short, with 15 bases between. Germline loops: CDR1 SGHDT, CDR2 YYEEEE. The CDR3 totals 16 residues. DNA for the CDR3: TGTGCCAGCAGCTCCCCGGAGGGGTCCGCTAACTATGGCTACACCTTC. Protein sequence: CASSSPEGSANYGYTF.

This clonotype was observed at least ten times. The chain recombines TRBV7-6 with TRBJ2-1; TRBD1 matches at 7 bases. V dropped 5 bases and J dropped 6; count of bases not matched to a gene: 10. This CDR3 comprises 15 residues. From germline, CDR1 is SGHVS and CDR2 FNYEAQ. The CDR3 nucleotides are TGTGCCAGCAGCATACTGGGACAGTACCCCAATGAGCAGTTCTTC. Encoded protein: CASSILGQYPNEQFF.

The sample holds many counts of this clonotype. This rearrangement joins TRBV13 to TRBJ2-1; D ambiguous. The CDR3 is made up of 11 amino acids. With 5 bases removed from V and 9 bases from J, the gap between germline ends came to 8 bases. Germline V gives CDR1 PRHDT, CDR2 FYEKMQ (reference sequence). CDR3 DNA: TGTGCCAGCAGCCTAATGGGTGAGCAGTTCTTC. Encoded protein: CASSLMGEQFF.

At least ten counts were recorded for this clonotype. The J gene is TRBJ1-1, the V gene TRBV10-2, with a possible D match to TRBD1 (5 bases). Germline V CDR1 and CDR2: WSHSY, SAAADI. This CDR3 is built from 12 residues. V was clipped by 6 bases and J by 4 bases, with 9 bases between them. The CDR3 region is CASSWGSTEAFF. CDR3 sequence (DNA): TGCGCCAGCAGCTGGGGGAGCACTGAAGCTTTCTTT.

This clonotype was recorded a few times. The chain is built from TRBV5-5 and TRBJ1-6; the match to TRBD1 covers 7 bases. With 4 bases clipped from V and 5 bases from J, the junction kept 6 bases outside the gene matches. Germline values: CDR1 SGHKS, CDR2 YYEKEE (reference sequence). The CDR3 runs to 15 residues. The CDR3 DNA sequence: TGTGCCAGCAGCCGGGGGACAGTAAATAATTCACCCCTCCACTTT. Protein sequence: CASSRGTVNNSPLHF.

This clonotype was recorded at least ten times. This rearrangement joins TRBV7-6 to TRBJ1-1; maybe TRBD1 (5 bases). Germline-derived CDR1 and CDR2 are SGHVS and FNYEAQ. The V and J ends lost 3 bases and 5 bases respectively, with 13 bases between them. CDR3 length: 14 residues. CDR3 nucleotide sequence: TGTGCCAGCAGCTTGGGGCAGCTCGGAACTGAAGCTTTCTTT. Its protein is CASSLGQLGTEAFF. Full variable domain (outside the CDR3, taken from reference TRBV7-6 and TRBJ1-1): GAGVSQSPRYKVTKRGQDVALRCDPISGHVSLYWYRQALGQGPEFLTYFNYEAQQDKSGLPNDRFSAERPEGSISTLTIQRTEQRDSAMYRCASSLGQLGTEAFFGQGTRLTVV.

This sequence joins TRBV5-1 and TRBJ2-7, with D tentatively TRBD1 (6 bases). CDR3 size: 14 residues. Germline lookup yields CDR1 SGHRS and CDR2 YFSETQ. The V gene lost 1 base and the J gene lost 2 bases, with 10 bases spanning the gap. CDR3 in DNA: TGCGCCAGCAGCTTGACAGGGAGCCCCTACGAGCAGTACTTC. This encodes CASSLTGSPYEQYF.

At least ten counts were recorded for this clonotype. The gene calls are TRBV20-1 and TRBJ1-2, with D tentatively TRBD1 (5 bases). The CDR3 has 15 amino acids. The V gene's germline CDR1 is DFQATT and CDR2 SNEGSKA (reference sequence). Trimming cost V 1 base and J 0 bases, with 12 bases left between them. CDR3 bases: TGCAGTGCTAGAGTCCCCCAGGGCGCTAACTATGGCTACACCTTC. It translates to CSARVPQGANYGYTF.

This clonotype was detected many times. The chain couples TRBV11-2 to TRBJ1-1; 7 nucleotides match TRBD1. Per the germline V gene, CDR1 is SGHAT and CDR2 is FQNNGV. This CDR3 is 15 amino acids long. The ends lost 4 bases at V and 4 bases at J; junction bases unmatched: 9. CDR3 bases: TGTGCCAGCAGCTACCCGACAGGGAGAGGCACTGAAGCTTTCTTT. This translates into CASSYPTGRGTEAFF. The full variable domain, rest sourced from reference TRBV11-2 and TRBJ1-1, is EAGVAQSPRYKIIEKRQSVAFWCNPISGHATLYWYQQILGQGPKLLIQFQNNGVVDDSQLPKDRFSAERLKGVDSTLKIQPAKLEDSAVYLCASSYPTGRGTEAFFGQGTRLTVV.